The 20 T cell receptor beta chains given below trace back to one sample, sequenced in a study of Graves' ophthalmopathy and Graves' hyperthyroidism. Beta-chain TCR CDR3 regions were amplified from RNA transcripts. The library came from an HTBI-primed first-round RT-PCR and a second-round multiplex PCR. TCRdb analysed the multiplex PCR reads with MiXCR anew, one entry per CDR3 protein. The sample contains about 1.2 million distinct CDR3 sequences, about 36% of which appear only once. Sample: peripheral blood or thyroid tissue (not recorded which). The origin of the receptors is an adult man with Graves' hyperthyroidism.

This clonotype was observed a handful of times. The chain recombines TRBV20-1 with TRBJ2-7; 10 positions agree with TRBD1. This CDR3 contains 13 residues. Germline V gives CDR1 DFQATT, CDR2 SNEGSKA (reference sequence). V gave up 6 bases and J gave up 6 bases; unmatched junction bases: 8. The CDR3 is CSAKDRGAGEQYF. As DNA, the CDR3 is TGCAGTGCAAAGGACAGGGGGGCTGGCGAGCAGTACTTC.

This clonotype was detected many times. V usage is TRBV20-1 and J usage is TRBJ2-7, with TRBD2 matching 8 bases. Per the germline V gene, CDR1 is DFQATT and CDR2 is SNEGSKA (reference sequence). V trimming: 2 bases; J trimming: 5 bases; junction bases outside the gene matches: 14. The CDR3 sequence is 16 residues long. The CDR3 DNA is TGCAGTGCTAGACGGGGATCGGGGGGGCCTGGGAACGAGCAGTACTTC. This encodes CSARRGSGGPGNEQYF.

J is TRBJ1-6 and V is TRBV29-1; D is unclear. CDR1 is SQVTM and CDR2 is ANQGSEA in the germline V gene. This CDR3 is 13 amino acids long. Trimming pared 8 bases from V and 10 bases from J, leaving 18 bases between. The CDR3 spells CSLADITRSPLHF. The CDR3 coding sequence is TGCAGCTTAGCTGACATCACGAGGTCACCCCTCCACTTT.

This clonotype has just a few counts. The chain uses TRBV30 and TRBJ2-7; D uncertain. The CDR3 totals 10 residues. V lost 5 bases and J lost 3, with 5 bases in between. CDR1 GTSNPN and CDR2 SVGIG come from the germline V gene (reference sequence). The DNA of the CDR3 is TGTGCCTGGGGGGTCTACGAGCAGTACTTC. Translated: CAWGVYEQYF.

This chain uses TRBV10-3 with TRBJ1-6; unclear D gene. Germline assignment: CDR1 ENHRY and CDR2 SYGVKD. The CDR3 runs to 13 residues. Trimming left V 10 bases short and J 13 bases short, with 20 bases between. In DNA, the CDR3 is TGTGCCAGCGTATCCTGGAGAACGGCTCCCCTCCACTTT. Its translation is CASVSWRTAPLHF.

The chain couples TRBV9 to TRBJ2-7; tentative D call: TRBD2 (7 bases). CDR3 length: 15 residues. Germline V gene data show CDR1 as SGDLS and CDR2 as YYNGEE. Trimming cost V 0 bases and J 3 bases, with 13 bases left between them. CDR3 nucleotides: TGTGCCAGCAGCGTAGGAGGGGGGGACTTCTACGAGCAGTACTTC. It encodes CASSVGGGDFYEQYF.

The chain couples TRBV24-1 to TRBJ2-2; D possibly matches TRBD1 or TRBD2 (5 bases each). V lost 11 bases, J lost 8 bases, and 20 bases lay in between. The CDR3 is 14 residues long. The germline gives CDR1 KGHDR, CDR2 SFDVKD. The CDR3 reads CASSPGWDLGELFF. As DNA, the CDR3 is TGTGCCAGCAGCCCGGGCTGGGACCTTGGGGAGCTGTTTTTT.

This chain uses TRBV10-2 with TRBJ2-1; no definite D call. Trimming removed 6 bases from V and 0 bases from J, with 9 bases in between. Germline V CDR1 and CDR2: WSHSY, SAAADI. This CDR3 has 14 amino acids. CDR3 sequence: CASRGAPSYNEQFF. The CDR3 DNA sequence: TGCGCCAGCAGGGGTGCTCCCTCCTACAATGAGCAGTTCTTC.

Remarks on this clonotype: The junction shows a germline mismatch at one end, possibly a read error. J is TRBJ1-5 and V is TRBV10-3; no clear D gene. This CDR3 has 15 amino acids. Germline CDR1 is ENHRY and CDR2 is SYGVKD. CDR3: CASSLWLDSNQPQHF. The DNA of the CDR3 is TGTGCCAGCAGTTTATGGTTAGACAGCAATCAGCCCCAGCATTTT.

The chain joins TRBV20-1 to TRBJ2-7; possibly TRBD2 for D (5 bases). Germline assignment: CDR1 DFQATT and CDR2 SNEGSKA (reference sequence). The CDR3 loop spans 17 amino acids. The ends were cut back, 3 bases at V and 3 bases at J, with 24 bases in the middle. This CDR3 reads CSASGFQVQPGYYEQYF. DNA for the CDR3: TGCAGTGCTAGTGGTTTCCAGGTGCAACCGGGGTACTACGAGCAGTACTTC.

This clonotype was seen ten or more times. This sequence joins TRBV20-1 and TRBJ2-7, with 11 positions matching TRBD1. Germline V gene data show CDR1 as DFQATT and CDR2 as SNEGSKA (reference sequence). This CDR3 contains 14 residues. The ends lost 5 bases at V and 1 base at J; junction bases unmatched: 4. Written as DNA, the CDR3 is TGCAGTGCTTGGGACAGGGGGGTATCCTACGAGCAGTACTTC. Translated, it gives CSAWDRGVSYEQYF.

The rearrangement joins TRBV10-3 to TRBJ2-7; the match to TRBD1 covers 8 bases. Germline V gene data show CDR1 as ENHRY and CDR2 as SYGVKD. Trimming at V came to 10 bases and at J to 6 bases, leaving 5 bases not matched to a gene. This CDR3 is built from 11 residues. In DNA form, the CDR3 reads TGTGCCACAAATACAGGGGGCGAGCAGTACTTC. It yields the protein CATNTGGEQYF.

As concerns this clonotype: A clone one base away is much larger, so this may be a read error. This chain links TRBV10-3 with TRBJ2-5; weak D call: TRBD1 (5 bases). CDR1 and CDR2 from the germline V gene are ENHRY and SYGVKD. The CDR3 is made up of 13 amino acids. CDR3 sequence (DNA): TGTGCCAGCAGTAGGGGCTTACCGGGGACCCAGTACTTC. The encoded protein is CASSRGLPGTQYF.

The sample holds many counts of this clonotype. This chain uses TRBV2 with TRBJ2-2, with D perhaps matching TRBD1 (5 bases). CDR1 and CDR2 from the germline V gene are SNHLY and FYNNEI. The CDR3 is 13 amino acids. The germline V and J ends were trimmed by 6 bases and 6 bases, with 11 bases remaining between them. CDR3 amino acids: CASSPEGAGELFF. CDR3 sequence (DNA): TGTGCCAGCAGCCCTGAAGGGGCCGGGGAGCTGTTTTTT.

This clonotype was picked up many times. The chain's CDR3 is CASSSRQGGYTF. Here the CDR3 DNA reads TGTGCCAGCAGTTCGCGACAGGGAGGCTACACCTTC. The rearrangement joins TRBV12-3 or TRBV12-4 to TRBJ1-2, with TRBD1 matching over 7 bases. The CDR3 contains 12 residues. With 4 bases clipped from V and 8 bases from J, the junction kept 4 bases outside the gene matches.

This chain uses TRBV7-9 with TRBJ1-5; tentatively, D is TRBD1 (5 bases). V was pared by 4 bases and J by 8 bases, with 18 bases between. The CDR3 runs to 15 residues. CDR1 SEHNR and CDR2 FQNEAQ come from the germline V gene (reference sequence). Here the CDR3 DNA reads TGTGCCAGCAGCTCACATAGGGGAAGCGCGAAGCCCCAGCATTTT. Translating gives CASSSHRGSAKPQHF. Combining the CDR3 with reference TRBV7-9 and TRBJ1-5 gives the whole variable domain DTGVSQNPRHKITKRGQNVTFRCDPISEHNRLYWYRQTLGQGPEFLTYFQNEAQLEKSRLLSDRFSAERPKGSFSTLEIQRTEQGDSAMYLCASSSHRGSAKPQHFGDGTRLSIL.

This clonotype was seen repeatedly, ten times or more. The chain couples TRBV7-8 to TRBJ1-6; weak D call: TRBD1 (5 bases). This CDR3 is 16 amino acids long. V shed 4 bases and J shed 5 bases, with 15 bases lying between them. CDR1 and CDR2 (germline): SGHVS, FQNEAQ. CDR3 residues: CASSYAGTDNNSPLHF. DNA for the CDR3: TGTGCCAGCAGCTATGCCGGGACGGACAATAATTCACCCCTCCACTTT.

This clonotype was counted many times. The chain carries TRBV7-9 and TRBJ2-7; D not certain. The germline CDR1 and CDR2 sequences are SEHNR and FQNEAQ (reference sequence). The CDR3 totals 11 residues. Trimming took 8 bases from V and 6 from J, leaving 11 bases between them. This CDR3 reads CASVNRVEQYF. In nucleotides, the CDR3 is TGTGCCAGCGTCAACCGGGTCGAGCAGTACTTC.

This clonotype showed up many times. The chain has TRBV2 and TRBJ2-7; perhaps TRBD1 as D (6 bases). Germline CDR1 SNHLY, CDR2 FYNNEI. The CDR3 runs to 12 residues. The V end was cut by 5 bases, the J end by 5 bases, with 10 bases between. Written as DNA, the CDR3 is TGTGCCAGCAGTCCCACAGGGCACGAGCAGTACTTC. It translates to CASSPTGHEQYF.

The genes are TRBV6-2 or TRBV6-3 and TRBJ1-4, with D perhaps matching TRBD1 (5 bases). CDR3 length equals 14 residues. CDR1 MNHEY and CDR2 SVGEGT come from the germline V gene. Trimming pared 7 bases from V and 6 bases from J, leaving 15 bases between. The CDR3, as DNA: TGTGCCAGCACCCCCGGGGGTGGATATGAAAAACTGTTTTTT. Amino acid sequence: CASTPGGGYEKLFF.